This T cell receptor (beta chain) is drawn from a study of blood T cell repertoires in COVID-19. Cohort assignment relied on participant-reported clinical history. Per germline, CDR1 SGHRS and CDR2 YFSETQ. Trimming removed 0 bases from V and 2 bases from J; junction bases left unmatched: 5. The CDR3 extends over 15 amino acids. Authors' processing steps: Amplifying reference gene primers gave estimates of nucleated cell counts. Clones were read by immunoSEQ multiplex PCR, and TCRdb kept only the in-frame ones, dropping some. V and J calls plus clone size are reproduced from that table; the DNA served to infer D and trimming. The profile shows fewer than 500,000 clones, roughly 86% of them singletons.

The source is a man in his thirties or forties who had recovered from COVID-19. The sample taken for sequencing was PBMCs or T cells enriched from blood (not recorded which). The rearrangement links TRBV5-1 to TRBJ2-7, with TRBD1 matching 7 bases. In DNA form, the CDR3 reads TGCGCCAGCAGCTTGGAGGGGGCAGTGACCTACGAGCAGTACTTC. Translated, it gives CASSLEGAVTYEQYF. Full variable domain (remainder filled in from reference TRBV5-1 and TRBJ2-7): KAGVTQTPRYLIKTRGQQVTLSCSPISGHRSVSWYQQTPGQGLQFLFEYFSETQRNKGNFPGRFSGRQFSNSRSEMNVSTLELGDSALYLCASSLEGAVTYEQYFGPGTRLTVT.